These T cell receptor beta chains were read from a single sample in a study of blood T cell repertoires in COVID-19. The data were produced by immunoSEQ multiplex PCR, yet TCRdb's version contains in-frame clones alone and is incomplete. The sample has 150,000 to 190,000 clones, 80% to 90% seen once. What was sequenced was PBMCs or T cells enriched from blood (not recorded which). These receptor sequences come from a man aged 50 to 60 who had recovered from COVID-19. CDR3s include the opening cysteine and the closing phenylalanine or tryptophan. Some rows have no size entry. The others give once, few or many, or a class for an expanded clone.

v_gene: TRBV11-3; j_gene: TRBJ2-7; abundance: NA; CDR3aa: CASTRRGEYEQYF
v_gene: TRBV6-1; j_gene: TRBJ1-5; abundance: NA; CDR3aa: CASSGRGTGGNQPQHF
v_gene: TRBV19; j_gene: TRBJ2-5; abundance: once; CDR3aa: CASSMGSGQETQYF
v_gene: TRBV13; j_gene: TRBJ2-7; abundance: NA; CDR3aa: CASSLEGDRGPEQYF
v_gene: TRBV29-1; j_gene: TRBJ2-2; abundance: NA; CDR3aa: CSVESRNTGELFF
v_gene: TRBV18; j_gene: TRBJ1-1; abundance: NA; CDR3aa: CASSPQDSIEAFF
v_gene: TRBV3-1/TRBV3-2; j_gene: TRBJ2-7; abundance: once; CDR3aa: CASSLQGKQYF
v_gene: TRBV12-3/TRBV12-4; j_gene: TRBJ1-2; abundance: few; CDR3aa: CASSRDSRYGYTF
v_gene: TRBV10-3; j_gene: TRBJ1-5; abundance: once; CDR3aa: CAISPTGEQPQHF
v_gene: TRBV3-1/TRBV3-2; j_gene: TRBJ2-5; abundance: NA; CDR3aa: CASSLTGQGSQTQYF
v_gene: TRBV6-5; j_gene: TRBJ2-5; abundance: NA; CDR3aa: CASSSGRATQYF
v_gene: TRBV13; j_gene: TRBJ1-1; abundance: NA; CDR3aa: CASSIQGRQTEAFF
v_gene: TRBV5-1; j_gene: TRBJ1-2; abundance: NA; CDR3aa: CASSLAILSANYGYTF
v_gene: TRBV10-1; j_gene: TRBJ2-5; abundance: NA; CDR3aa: CASRRLTIETQYF
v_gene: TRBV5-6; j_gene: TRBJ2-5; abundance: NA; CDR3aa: CASSLGSERVQETQYF
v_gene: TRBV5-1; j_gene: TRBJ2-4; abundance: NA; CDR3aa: CASSPDGGGRNIQYF
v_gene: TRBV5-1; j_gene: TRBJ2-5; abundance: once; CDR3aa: CASSFGASSPETQYF
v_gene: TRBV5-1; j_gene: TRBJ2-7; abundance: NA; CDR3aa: CASSLWSGSSYEQYF
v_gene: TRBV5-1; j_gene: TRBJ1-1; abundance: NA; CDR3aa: CASSLGGRATEAFF
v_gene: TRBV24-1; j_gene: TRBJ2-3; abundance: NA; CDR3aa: CASGEASTDTQYF
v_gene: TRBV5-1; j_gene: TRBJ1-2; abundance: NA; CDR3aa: CASSFGTDYGYTF
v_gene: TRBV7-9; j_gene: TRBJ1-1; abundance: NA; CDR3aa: CASSLSIRNTEAFF
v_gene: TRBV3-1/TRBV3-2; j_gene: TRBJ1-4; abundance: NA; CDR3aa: CASSSRTGVEKLFF
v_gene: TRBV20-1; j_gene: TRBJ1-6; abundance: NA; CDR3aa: CSASPGQAFNSPLHF
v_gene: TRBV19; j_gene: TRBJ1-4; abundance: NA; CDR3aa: CASSIGGQIANEKLFF
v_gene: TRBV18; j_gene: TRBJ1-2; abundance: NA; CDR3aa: CASSRTGEHNYGYTF
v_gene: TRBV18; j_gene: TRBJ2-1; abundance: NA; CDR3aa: CASSPDRGRLDNEQFF
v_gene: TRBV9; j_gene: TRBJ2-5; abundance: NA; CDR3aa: CASSAAGGLQETQYF
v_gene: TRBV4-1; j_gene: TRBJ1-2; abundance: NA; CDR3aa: CASSQDNGDGYTF
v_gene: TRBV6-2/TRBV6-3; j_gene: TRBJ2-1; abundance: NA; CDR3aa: CASSPRAGGPWQQFF